A single sample gave rise to the 14 T cell receptor beta chains below, sequenced in a study of blood T cell repertoires in COVID-19. Here immunoSEQ multiplex PCR was the method, and the copy in TCRdb shows in-frame clones only, minus some. The sample consists of around 100,000 clones, 91% of them appearing once. The source material was peripheral blood. The receptors stem from a man in his fifties with active COVID-19.

This clone has only one observation. The J gene is TRBJ2-2, the V gene TRBV6-6; 8 bases line up with TRBD2. Unmatched junction bases numbered 14, after V lost 7 bases and J lost 7 bases. Germline V gene lookup returns CDR1 MNHNY and CDR2 SVGAGI (reference sequence). This CDR3 comprises 16 residues. This CDR3 is CASTPAGGLVIGELFF. The CDR3 region has the DNA TGTGCCAGCACTCCTGCGGGGGGCCTCGTCATCGGGGAGCTGTTTTTT.

V usage is TRBV9 and J usage is TRBJ2-1, with D unresolved. V dropped 1 base and J dropped 5 bases, with 10 bases sitting between them. Germline loops: CDR1 SGDLS, CDR2 YYNGEE. The CDR3 covers 14 residues. CDR3 nucleotide sequence: TGTGCCAGCAGCGTAAGTGGCCAAAACAATGAGCAGTTCTTC. Residues: CASSVSGQNNEQFF.

This clone was picked up one time. The CDR3 region is CASSPLGLAGGSSYNEQFF. The DNA of the CDR3 is TGTGCCAGCAGCCCACTCGGACTAGCGGGAGGGAGCTCCTACAATGAGCAGTTCTTC. The V call is TRBV7-9, the J call TRBJ2-1, with 15 bases lining up with TRBD2. Germline V gene data show CDR1 as SEHNR and CDR2 as FQNEAQ (reference sequence). After removal of 5 bases from V and 0 bases from J, the junction contained 8 bases not matched to a gene. The CDR3 extends over 19 amino acids.

The chain uses TRBV29-1 and TRBJ2-1, with 10 bases matching TRBD1. CDR3 length equals 13 residues. Germline CDR1 and CDR2: SQVTM and ANQGSEA. Trimming removed 7 bases from V and 8 bases from J; junction bases left unmatched: 8. CDR3: CSAGQGVQYEQFF. CDR3 DNA: TGCAGCGCCGGACAGGGGGTTCAATATGAGCAGTTCTTC.

The chain joins TRBV7-3 to TRBJ2-7; 7 bases fit TRBD2. This CDR3 region has 14 residues. Germline values: CDR1 SGHTA, CDR2 FQGTGA. The junction had 9 bases not matched to a gene; V was cut back by 8 bases and J by 2 bases. The chain's CDR3 is CASSIGGGPYEQYF. The CDR3 DNA is TGTGCCAGCTCGATTGGGGGGGGTCCCTACGAGCAGTACTTC.

The rearrangement uses TRBV24-1 and TRBJ2-1, with TRBD2 matching 10 bases. CDR1 is KGHDR and CDR2 is SFDVKD in the germline V gene. The CDR3 is made up of 15 amino acids. V lost 6 bases and J lost 3; bases outside the gene matches: 4. CDR3 protein: CATSLSGRNYNEQFF. The CDR3 nucleotides read TGTGCCACCAGTCTTAGCGGGAGGAACTACAATGAGCAGTTCTTC.

The rearrangement joins TRBV6-5 to TRBJ1-6, with 9 nucleotides matching TRBD1. Germline V gene data show CDR1 as MNHEY and CDR2 as SVGAGI. The CDR3 is made up of 16 amino acids. Trimming at V came to 3 bases and at J to 6 bases, leaving 6 bases not matched to a gene. CDR3 residues: CASSYLGDRANSPLHF. The CDR3, as DNA: TGTGCCAGCAGTTATCTCGGGGACAGGGCTAATTCACCCCTCCACTTT.

The rearrangement uses TRBV3-1 (or the pseudogene TRBV3-2) and TRBJ1-1, with 8 bases identical to TRBD1. The ends lost 3 bases at V and 0 bases at J; junction bases unmatched: 12. This CDR3 is built from 18 residues. CDR1 and CDR2 (germline): LGHDT, YNNKEL (reference sequence). The CDR3 DNA sequence: TGTGCCAGCAGCCAGCAGGGACAGGAACTTAGAATGAACACTGAAGCTTTCTTT. Protein: CASSQQGQELRMNTEAFF.

This clone was recorded only once. J is TRBJ1-1 and V is TRBV27; 7 nucleotides agree with TRBD1. CDR1 and CDR2 (germline): MNHEY, SMNVEV (reference sequence). Trimming cost V 5 bases and J 4 bases; bases outside gene matches: 10. This CDR3 contains 15 residues. CDR3 sequence (DNA): TGTGCCAGCAGTCCCCAGACAGGGACGGCCACTGAAGCTTTCTTT. Its protein product is CASSPQTGTATEAFF.

The chain has TRBV6-5 and TRBJ1-4, with TRBD1 matching over 8 bases. The CDR3 is 15 residues long. The J segment lost 4 bases and the V segment lost 7 bases, leaving 8 bases of the junction unmatched. Germline loops: CDR1 MNHEY, CDR2 SVGAGI. CDR3 bases: TGTGCCAGCACCGAGGGGGGGACAGGTAATGAAAAACTGTTTTTT. It yields the protein CASTEGGTGNEKLFF.

The gene calls are TRBV12-3 or TRBV12-4 and TRBJ2-1, with D tentatively TRBD2 (6 bases). Trimming removed 6 bases at V and 6 bases at J, with 12 bases between. This CDR3 spans 13 amino acids. The CDR3: CASRWGRFNEQFF. Here the CDR3 DNA reads TGTGCCAGCAGGTGGGGGAGGTTCAATGAGCAGTTCTTC.

The V and J genes are TRBV24-1 and TRBJ1-5; tentatively, D is TRBD1 (6 bases). The V gene lost 4 bases and the J gene lost 4 bases, with 19 bases spanning the gap. This CDR3 region has 17 residues. Germline loops: CDR1 KGHDR, CDR2 SFDVKD. The CDR3 nucleotides read TGTGCCACCAGTGACTCCCAGACAGGATCGAGGAATCAGCCCCAGCATTTT. This codes for CATSDSQTGSRNQPQHF.

The rearrangement uses TRBV2 and TRBJ2-4; 15 positions match TRBD2. Germline-derived CDR1 and CDR2 are SNHLY and FYNNEI. V shed 5 bases, J shed 6 bases, and the junction held 8 bases outside the gene matches. The CDR3 totals 17 residues. As DNA, the CDR3 is TGTGCCAGCAGTCCCGGACTAGCGGGAGGGCCGCGAAACATTCAGTACTTC. It encodes CASSPGLAGGPRNIQYF.

The V call is TRBV9, the J call TRBJ2-5; 14 nucleotides match TRBD2. CDR1 is SGDLS and CDR2 is YYNGEE in the germline V gene. V gave up 4 bases and J gave up 2 bases; unmatched junction bases: 4. There are 16 residues in the CDR3. The CDR3 nucleotides are TGTGCCAGCAGCCTCGGGACTAGCGGGGGTCAAGAGACCCAGTACTTC. Translated: CASSLGTSGGQETQYF.